The 3 T cell receptor beta chains reported below all come from one sample, sequenced in a study of Graves' ophthalmopathy and Graves' hyperthyroidism. Using RNA transcripts, the TCR beta CDR3 regions were amplified. The first-round RT-PCR employed HTBI primers together with the Qiagen OneStep RT-PCR kit. A multiplex PCR was then performed as the second round. From the multiplex PCR reads, TCRdb called clonotypes with MiXCR, one entry per CDR3 protein. The sample shows over a million distinct CDR3 sequences, less than 45% of them seen only once. Sequenced: peripheral blood or thyroid tissue (not recorded which). These receptors all come from an adult man with Graves' hyperthyroidism.

The chain combines TRBV20-1 with TRBJ2-5, with 9 positions matching TRBD2. V was pared by 3 bases and J by 3 bases, with 17 bases of the junction left unmatched. The CDR3 has 18 amino acids. CDR1 and CDR2 from the germline V gene are DFQATT and SNEGSKA (reference sequence). CDR3: CSASPPGASGIREETQYF. The CDR3 DNA reads TGCAGTGCTAGTCCCCCCGGGGCTAGCGGGATCCGAGAAGAGACCCAGTACTTC.

The chain has TRBV30 and TRBJ2-5, with a possible D match to TRBD2 (5 bases). Germline assignment: CDR1 GTSNPN and CDR2 SVGIG (reference sequence). V lost 0 bases and J 7 bases, leaving 12 bases between the germline ends. This CDR3 has 13 residues. The chain's CDR3 is CAWSVLGRRTQYF. DNA of the CDR3: TGTGCCTGGAGTGTACTAGGTCGTAGGACCCAGTACTTC.

This clonotype came up once. J is TRBJ2-7 and V is TRBV6-6, with TRBD1 matching 8 bases. CDR1 and CDR2 from the germline V gene are MNHNY and SVGAGI (reference sequence). The junction had 12 bases not matched to a gene; V was cut back by 2 bases and J by 0 bases. CDR3 length: 18 amino acids. The DNA for the CDR3 is TGTGCCAGCAGTTACCGTGCAACAGGGGGTTCGAGCTCCTACGAGCAGTACTTC. It is translated as CASSYRATGGSSSYEQYF.